This is a list of T cell receptor beta chains from one sample in a study of blood T cell repertoires in COVID-19. Clones were read by immunoSEQ multiplex PCR, and TCRdb kept only the in-frame ones, dropping some. The table has around 200,000 clones, around 83% seen once. Sequencing was carried out using peripheral blood. Receptors were obtained from a man aged 45-65 years with active or convalescent COVID-19. The CDR3 runs from the conserved cysteine through the conserved F or W. The order of the fields is V gene, clone size, CDR3 length, J gene, D gene, CDR3 protein, CDR3 DNA. A D gene is named only where the DNA matches it firmly. Not every row has a clone size; where given, it reads once, few, many or a size class.

TRBV6-5	.	15	TRBJ2-1	TRBD2	CASSATSGGPWEQFF	TGTGCCAGCAGCGCTACTAGCGGGGGGCCGTGGGAGCAGTTCTTC
TRBV29-1	.	13	TRBJ1-2	.	CSARQGFGDGYTF	TGCAGCGCCCGGCAGGGATTTGGGGATGGCTACACCTTC
TRBV5-1	.	15	TRBJ2-1	TRBD2	CASSWTSGVRDEQFF	TGCGCCAGCAGCTGGACTAGCGGGGTTCGTGATGAGCAGTTCTTC
TRBV5-1	.	15	TRBJ2-7	.	CASSPRGSQPTEQYF	TGCGCCAGCAGCCCAAGGGGGTCACAACCCACCGAGCAGTACTTC
TRBV24-1	.	15	TRBJ1-5	.	CATSEAGDGNQPQHF	TGTGCCACCAGTGAAGCCGGGGATGGCAATCAGCCCCAGCATTTT
TRBV11-2	.	14	TRBJ2-5	TRBD1	CASSLRGGGETQYF	TGTGCCAGCAGCCTAAGAGGGGGCGGGGAGACCCAGTACTTC
TRBV9	.	20	TRBJ2-1	TRBD2	CASSEPRTSGRAETYNEQFF	TGTGCCAGCAGCGAGCCGAGGACTAGCGGGAGGGCCGAAACCTACAATGAGCAGTTCTTC
TRBV5-1	few	13	TRBJ2-2	.	CASSFSGTGELFF	TGCGCCAGCAGCTTTAGCGGCACCGGGGAGCTGTTTTTT
TRBV30	.	13	TRBJ1-1	TRBD1	CAWGRQGPTEAFF	TGTGCCTGGGGAAGACAGGGCCCCACTGAAGCTTTCTTT
TRBV4-1	.	16	TRBJ1-2	.	CASSQDRGYVNYGYTF	TGCGCCAGCAGCCAAGATCGCGGATATGTTAACTATGGCTACACCTTC
TRBV6-4	once	17	TRBJ2-1	TRBD2	CASSDSGRAGGPSEQFF	TGTGCCAGCAGTGACTCGGGTCGAGCGGGAGGGCCCTCGGAGCAGTTCTTC
TRBV12-5	.	17	TRBJ2-1	.	CASGFIRGQVAWWRGFF	TGTGCTAGTGGTTTCATCCGCGGACAGGTCGCATGGTGGCGGGGGTTCTTC
TRBV6-1	once	13	TRBJ2-7	.	CASSEAVPGEQYF	TGTGCCAGCAGTGAAGCGGTCCCCGGGGAGCAGTACTTC
TRBV6-4	few	11	TRBJ2-1	.	CASSEGVEQFF	TGTGCCAGCAGTGAAGGGGTCGAGCAGTTCTTC
TRBV7-2	.	15	TRBJ2-1	TRBD2	CASSLTSGRLNEQFF	TGTGCCAGCAGCTTAACTAGCGGGAGGCTTAATGAGCAGTTCTTC
TRBV3-1/TRBV3-2	.	16	TRBJ1-1	.	CASSQAATAMNTEAFF	TGTGCCAGCAGCCAGGCGGCGACAGCTATGAACACTGAAGCTTTCTTT
TRBV29-1	.	12	TRBJ2-3	.	CSVDDRGDTQYF	TGCAGCGTTGATGACCGGGGAGATACGCAGTATTTT
TRBV7-9	.	15	TRBJ1-6	.	CASSVRSGYNSPLHF	TGTGCCAGCAGCGTAAGATCAGGGTACAATTCACCCCTCCACTTT
TRBV4-1	.	16	TRBJ2-2	TRBD2	CASSQDRAGKNGELFF	TGCGCCAGCAGCCAAGATCGAGCGGGGAAAAACGGGGAGCTGTTTTTT
TRBV10-3	.	15	TRBJ2-2	TRBD1	CAISAGTGNTGELFF	TGTGCCATCAGTGCCGGGACAGGGAACACCGGGGAGCTGTTTTTT
TRBV7-9	.	16	TRBJ2-6	.	CASSLIGASGANVLTF	TGTGCCAGCAGCTTAATCGGAGCCTCTGGGGCCAACGTCCTGACTTTC
TRBV21-1	.	14	TRBJ1-2	.	CASSQDRGSYGYTF	TGTGCCAGCAGCCAGGACAGGGGGAGTTATGGCTACACCTTC
TRBV28	.	13	TRBJ1-1	TRBD1	CASTPTGVTEAFF	TGTGCCAGCACCCCCACAGGGGTCACTGAAGCTTTCTTT
TRBV19	.	14	TRBJ1-6	.	CAKRCGGNNSPLHF	TGTGCCAAAAGATGCGGGGGTAATAATTCACCCCTCCACTTT
TRBV28	.	15	TRBJ2-3	TRBD1	CASSRTGEVTDTQYF	TGTGCCAGCAGTCGGACAGGGGAGGTGACAGATACGCAGTATTTT
TRBV7-2	few	17	TRBJ2-6	TRBD1	CASSRGTASSGANVLTF	TGTGCCAGCAGCAGGGGGACAGCCAGCTCTGGGGCCAACGTCCTGACTTTC
TRBV7-2	.	15	TRBJ2-7	TRBD1	CASSLRDRGFYEQYF	TGTGCCAGCAGCTTACGGGACAGGGGTTTCTACGAGCAGTACTTC
TRBV5-1	.	13	TRBJ1-2	TRBD1	CASSLTGGAGYTF	TGCGCCAGCAGCTTGACAGGGGGCGCGGGCTACACCTTC
TRBV19	.	11	TRBJ1-4	.	CASSTRGALFF	TGTGCCAGTAGTACCAGGGGAGCACTGTTTTTT
TRBV10-2	.	16	TRBJ2-1	TRBD2	CASSESRAGGPREQFF	TGCGCCAGCAGTGAGTCAAGAGCGGGGGGGCCAAGGGAGCAGTTCTTC
TRBV19	once	15	TRBJ1-4	.	CASRDPGRSNEKLFF	TGTGCCAGTAGGGACCCCGGGAGATCTAATGAAAAACTGTTTTTT
TRBV28	.	12	TRBJ1-2	.	CASSFNRPGSTF	TGTGCCAGCAGTTTCAACCGGCCAGGAAGCACCTTC
TRBV6-5	.	15	TRBJ1-4	TRBD1	CASSFRTGGSEKLFF	TGTGCCAGCAGTTTTCGGACAGGGGGCTCTGAAAAACTGTTTTTT
TRBV7-2	few	13	TRBJ1-6	.	CASSLELSSPLHF	TGTGCCAGCAGCTTAGAGTTGAGTTCACCCCTCCACTTT
TRBV28	.	13	TRBJ1-2	.	CASTLQETYGYTF	TGTGCCAGCACCCTACAGGAGACTTATGGCTACACCTTC
TRBV12-3/TRBV12-4	.	13	TRBJ2-7	.	CASSLMSAYEQYF	TGTGCCAGCAGTTTAATGTCTGCCTACGAGCAGTACTTC